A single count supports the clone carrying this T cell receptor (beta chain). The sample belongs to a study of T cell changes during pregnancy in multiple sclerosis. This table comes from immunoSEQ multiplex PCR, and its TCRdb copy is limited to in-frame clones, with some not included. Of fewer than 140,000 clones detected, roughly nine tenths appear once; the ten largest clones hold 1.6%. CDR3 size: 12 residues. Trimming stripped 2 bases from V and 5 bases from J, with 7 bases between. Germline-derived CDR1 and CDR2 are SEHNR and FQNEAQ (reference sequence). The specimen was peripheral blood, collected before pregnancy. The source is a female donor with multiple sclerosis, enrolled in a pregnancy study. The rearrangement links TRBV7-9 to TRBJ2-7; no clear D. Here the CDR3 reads CASSLLSNEQYF. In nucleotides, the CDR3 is TGTGCCAGCAGCTTACTTAGTAACGAGCAGTACTTC.